The entry below gives a single T cell receptor (beta chain) sequence along with its context. Its antigen is as yet unknown. TCRdb's table, derived via immunoSEQ multiplex PCR, lists solely in-frame clones and lacks some. The profile shows around 150,000 clones, roughly 89% of them singletons. These data are taken from a study of T cell responses to AZD1222 COVID-19 vaccine. Study observations and caveats: The reported proportion of spike-specific TCRs targeting unmutated variant regions was nearly half.

The specimen was peripheral blood, collected 28 days after the second dose of the MenACWY control vaccine. The TCR was taken from an adult who received the MenACWY meningococcal vaccine as a control.

The CDR3 DNA sequence: TGTGCCACCAGTGATTCGATAAACAATGAGCAGTTCTTC. This encodes CATSDSINNEQFF. This rearrangement joins TRBV24-1 to TRBJ2-1; D unresolved. The CDR3 is made up of 13 amino acids. Deletions cut 2 bases from V and 5 bases from J, with 6 bases between. Germline assignment: CDR1 KGHDR and CDR2 SFDVKD.